This entry is about one T cell receptor beta chain. Per the original methods: Reference gene primers were amplified, and this amplification served to estimate nucleated cell counts. TCRdb keeps only in-frame clones here, not all; method: immunoSEQ multiplex PCR. The V and J calls and the clone size are those of that table, but D and trimming were determined from the DNA. The profile shows about 200,000 clones, around 80% of them singletons. The data were obtained in a study of blood T cell repertoires in COVID-19. Study-wide background: Sites in the United States, Italy and Spain provided acute and convalescent COVID-19 samples. Nucleic acid was either cDNA or gDNA, and it came from T cells, B-cell-depleted T cells, or PBMCs.

The CDR3 spans 17 residues. Trimming at V came to 4 bases and at J to 1 base, leaving 6 bases not matched to a gene. Germline V lookup: CDR1 SGHTS, CDR2 YDEGEE. The sequence derives from a human donor in a cohort sampled during active COVID-19. Sequenced material: peripheral blood. V and J are TRBV5-8 and TRBJ2-2, with 11 bases that match TRBD2. The CDR3 DNA is TGTGCCAGCAGCCGCGGGCTAGCGGGAGGGAACACCGGGGAGCTGTTTTTT. As protein: CASSRGLAGGNTGELFF.